This TCR beta chain was identified in a study of blood T cell repertoires in COVID-19. Germline CDR1 is MNHEY and CDR2 is SVGEGT. CDR3 length equals 19 residues. V lost 5 bases and J lost 3; bases outside the gene matches: 20. Measured with immunoSEQ multiplex PCR; TCRdb has only the in-frame clones, and not every one. The table shows around 120,000 clones, with around four fifths occurring only once. The sequence was obtained from a human donor in a cohort sampled during active COVID-19. This chain joins TRBV6-2 or TRBV6-3 and TRBJ2-7, with 9 bases fitting TRBD1. The sequencing input was peripheral blood. The CDR3 DNA is TGTGCCAGCAGTACACATATCGGAGGGACCGGGACAGGGCTCTACGAGCAGTACTTC. Protein: CASSTHIGGTGTGLYEQYF.